This T cell receptor (beta chain) comes out of a study of T cells in Graves' hyperthyroidism and ophthalmopathy. V lost 5 bases and J 2 bases, leaving 17 bases between the germline ends. Germline V gene sequence: CDR1 LGHNA, CDR2 YSLEER. CDR3 length: 16 residues. Amplified regions were TCR beta CDR3 sequences from RNA transcripts. Carried out on the TCR CDR3, a first-round RT-PCR used the HTBI primer set. One entry per CDR3 protein, called by TCRdb with MiXCR from the multiplex PCR reads. The profile shows about half a million distinct CDR3 sequences, 15% to 20% of them singletons. The source is a woman in her 30s with Graves' ophthalmopathy. The rearrangement links TRBV4-3 to TRBJ2-3; D is possibly TRBD2 (7 bases). Specimen: blood. The CDR3 DNA is TGCGCCAGCAGCACGCGGGTCGCGGGGGCCACAGATACGCAGTATTTT. It is translated as CASSTRVAGATDTQYF.